Following are 20 T cell receptor beta chains from one sample sequenced in a study of blood T cell repertoires in COVID-19. Sequenced by immunoSEQ multiplex PCR; TCRdb stores in-frame clones only, minus some. The data hold approximately 73,000 clones, with 81% observed a single time. Source material: peripheral blood. These receptors were obtained from a woman between 65 and 79 years old with acute or convalescent COVID-19.

The chain couples TRBV6-6 to TRBJ1-1, with D uncertain. The V end was cut by 2 bases, the J end by 0 bases, with 13 bases between. Germline values: CDR1 MNHNY, CDR2 SVGAGI (reference sequence). The CDR3 covers 16 residues. As DNA, the CDR3 is TGTGCCAGCAGTTACGGAGAAACGGGGATGAACACTGAAGCTTTCTTT. It translates to CASSYGETGMNTEAFF.

The sample holds a few counts of this clone. The genes are TRBV7-9 and TRBJ2-7, with TRBD2 matching over 8 bases. This CDR3 has 17 amino acids. Germline loops: CDR1 SEHNR, CDR2 FQNEAQ (reference sequence). The J segment lost 3 bases and the V segment lost 5 bases, leaving 15 bases of the junction unmatched. The CDR3 DNA reads as TGTGCCAGCAGCCCCCGGACTAGCCGAGGTAACTACTACGAGCAGTACTTC. Its protein is CASSPRTSRGNYYEQYF.

The CDR3 nucleotides read TGTGCCAGCAGTTATTCGTCGGGGGTTTCACCCCTCCACTTT. Its protein product is CASSYSSGVSPLHF. The V gene is TRBV6-1, the J gene TRBJ1-6; maybe TRBD1 (5 bases). Germline CDR1 reads MNHNS; CDR2 reads SASEGT. The CDR3 has 14 residues. The V gene lost 5 bases and the J gene lost 9 bases, with 14 bases spanning the gap.

The chain recombines TRBV5-1 with TRBJ2-1; 7 bases fit TRBD2. The CDR3 has 15 amino acids. The germline gives CDR1 SGHRS, CDR2 YFSETQ. V was clipped by 0 bases and J by 4 bases; unmatched bases: 4. The CDR3 loop is CASSLGLAEYNEQFF. The CDR3 DNA follows: TGCGCCAGCAGCTTGGGACTAGCAGAGTACAATGAGCAGTTCTTC.

The V and J genes are TRBV6-6 and TRBJ1-4; D perhaps matches TRBD1 (5 bases). From germline, CDR1 is MNHNY and CDR2 SVGAGI (reference sequence). Trimming took 6 bases from V and 1 from J, leaving 12 bases between them. The CDR3 runs to 15 residues. The CDR3 sequence: CASSQPQGTNEKLFF. Here the CDR3 DNA reads TGTGCCAGCAGCCAACCTCAGGGAACTAATGAAAAACTGTTTTTT.

This chain links TRBV12-3 or TRBV12-4 with TRBJ1-2; no clear D. The CDR3 is 13 amino acids. V gave up 3 bases and J gave up 10 bases, with 15 bases separating them. CDR3 sequence: CASSFRRLHDYTF. In DNA, the CDR3 is TGTGCCAGCAGTTTTCGGAGGCTCCATGACTACACCTTC.

The chain recombines TRBV19 with TRBJ2-3, with 7 bases aligning to TRBD2. Germline assignment: CDR1 LNHDA and CDR2 SQIVND (reference sequence). There are 15 residues in the CDR3. V gave up 1 base and J gave up 5 bases; unmatched junction bases: 6. In DNA, the CDR3 is TGTGCCAGTAGTATAGGAGGGAGGGTGAAAGATACGCAGTATTTT. Translation: CASSIGGRVKDTQYF.

V gene TRBV2 combines with J gene TRBJ1-5, with TRBD1 as a possible D gene (5 bases). Trimming stripped 7 bases from V and 6 bases from J, with 16 bases between. Looked up from germline, CDR1 is SNHLY and CDR2 is FYNNEI. This CDR3 comprises 14 residues. The CDR3 coding sequence is TGTGCCAGCAACTTGCAGGGAAAGCTTCAGCCCCAGCATTTT. Its translation is CASNLQGKLQPQHF. The entire variable domain, with the rest obtained from reference TRBV2 and TRBJ1-5, is as follows: EPEVTQTPSHQVTQMGQEVILRCVPISNHLYFYWYRQILGQKVEFLVSFYNNEISEKSEIFDDQFSVERPDGSNFTLKIRSTKLEDSAMYFCASNLQGKLQPQHFGDGTRLSIL.

This chain links TRBV6-6 with TRBJ1-2, with D possibly being TRBD1 (5 bases). V was shortened by 6 bases and J by 9 bases, with 14 bases between the two germline ends. CDR1 and CDR2 (germline): MNHNY, SVGAGI (reference sequence). The CDR3 is 12 amino acids. The DNA of the CDR3 is TGTGCCAGCAGCAGGGAGGGTAGGAGCTACACCTTC. Its protein is CASSREGRSYTF.

The genes are TRBV5-1 and TRBJ2-1; weak D call: TRBD1 (6 bases). The CDR3 totals 16 residues. V was clipped by 2 bases and J by 7 bases, with 19 bases between them. Germline V gene sequence: CDR1 SGHRS, CDR2 YFSETQ. The CDR3 region has the DNA TGCGCCAGCAGCTTCACTTTAAACTCCCAGGGGAATGAGCAGTTCTTC. It yields the protein CASSFTLNSQGNEQFF.

Remarks on this clone: The sample has other DNA sequences that encode this CDR3 too. The genes are TRBV11-2 and TRBJ2-3; TRBD2 agrees at 8 bases. CDR3 length: 16 amino acids. V trimming: 0 bases; J trimming: 3 bases; junction bases outside the gene matches: 5. The V gene's germline CDR1 is SGHAT and CDR2 FQNNGV. CDR3 sequence reads: CASSLEGAGGTDTQYF. The CDR3 region has the DNA TGTGCCAGCAGCTTAGAAGGGGCGGGAGGTACAGATACGCAGTATTTT.

The chain couples TRBV19 to TRBJ1-6; D ambiguous. This CDR3 is 14 amino acids long. From germline, CDR1 is LNHDA and CDR2 SQIVND (reference sequence). Trimming took off 7 bases at V and 7 bases at J, with 14 bases between the two ends. CDR3 in DNA: TGTGCCAGTACGGAGGGTACGGGCAATTCACCCCTCCACTTT. This translates into CASTEGTGNSPLHF.

The chain employs TRBV4-1 and TRBJ1-4; D is unresolved. Germline CDR1 MGHRA, CDR2 YSYEKL. The CDR3 runs 17 residues. V lost 1 base to trimming and J lost 8 bases, with 20 bases between them. The CDR3 nucleotides read TGCGCCAGCAGCCAAGTGGGAGGGCCCCAGCCTTGGGAAAAACTGTTTTTT. Translation: CASSQVGGPQPWEKLFF.

This clone was observed once. The chain is built from TRBV5-1 and TRBJ1-1; TRBD1 aligns across 9 bases. Losses at the gene ends were 4 bases for V and 1 base for J; bases not matched to a gene: 5. Germline V CDR1 and CDR2: SGHRS, YFSETQ. The CDR3 length is 15 residues. The CDR3 sequence is CASSKDRGANTEAFF. The CDR3 DNA reads as TGCGCCAGCAGCAAGGACAGGGGAGCGAACACTGAAGCTTTCTTT.

This clone was detected once. The V and J genes are TRBV14 and TRBJ2-1; 12 nucleotides match TRBD2. CDR1 and CDR2 from the germline V gene are SGHDN and FVKESK. The CDR3 runs 14 residues. V shed 5 bases and J 12 bases; nucleotides not matched to a gene: 8. The CDR3 loop reads CASSFRELAGGQFF. For the CDR3, the DNA is TGTGCCAGCAGCTTCCGGGAACTAGCGGGAGGGCAGTTCTTC.

The rearrangement uses TRBV20-1 and TRBJ2-7; D perhaps matches TRBD2 (5 bases). The V and J ends lost 3 bases and 0 bases respectively, with 12 bases between them. Germline CDR1 is DFQATT and CDR2 is SNEGSKA (reference sequence). There are 14 residues in the CDR3. In nucleotides, the CDR3 is TGCAGTGCTAGTAGGCTAGGAGGCTCCTACGAGCAGTACTTC. It encodes CSASRLGGSYEQYF.

This chain connects TRBV2 to TRBJ2-7, with D tentatively TRBD1 (6 bases). The germline V and J ends were trimmed by 8 bases and 3 bases, with 11 bases remaining between them. Germline assignment: CDR1 SNHLY and CDR2 FYNNEI. The CDR3 has 12 amino acids. DNA of the CDR3: TGTGCCAGCCAGGACAGTTTCTACGAGCAGTACTTC. Its protein is CASQDSFYEQYF. Full variable domain (outside the CDR3, taken from reference TRBV2 and TRBJ2-7): EPEVTQTPSHQVTQMGQEVILRCVPISNHLYFYWYRQILGQKVEFLVSFYNNEISEKSEIFDDQFSVERPDGSNFTLKIRSTKLEDSAMYFCASQDSFYEQYFGPGTRLTVT.

V and J are TRBV27 and TRBJ1-1; 7 bases map to TRBD1. Germline V gene lookup returns CDR1 MNHEY and CDR2 SMNVEV (reference sequence). J lost 6 bases, V lost 5 bases, and 6 bases had no gene match. The CDR3 runs 13 residues. The CDR3 nucleotides are TGTGCCAGCAGTCCCCAGGGGGGCGCTGAAGCTTTCTTT. It yields the protein CASSPQGGAEAFF.

V usage is TRBV12-3 or TRBV12-4 and J usage is TRBJ2-7, with TRBD1 identical over 10 bases. V shed 5 bases, J shed 6 bases, and the junction held 1 base outside the gene matches. The CDR3 loop spans 12 amino acids. DNA of the CDR3: TGTGCCAGCAGTCGGACAGGGGGCGAGCAGTACTTC. As protein: CASSRTGGEQYF.

This chain connects TRBV2 to TRBJ1-4, with D possibly TRBD1 on 5 matching bases. V was clipped by 2 bases and J by 8 bases, with 18 bases between them. Germline V gene data show CDR1 as SNHLY and CDR2 as FYNNEI. The CDR3 contains 16 residues. DNA for the CDR3: TGTGCCAGCAGTGAAAACTGGGGCCGGCAACTAGAAAAACTGTTTTTT. Translating gives CASSENWGRQLEKLFF.